The source of this TCR beta chain is a study of blood T cell repertoires in COVID-19. Study as a whole: COVID-19 samples, acute and convalescent, were from the United States, Italy and Spain.

This clone was picked up a small number of times. Sequencing used immunoSEQ multiplex PCR; TCRdb keeps in-frame clones, though not all of them. In the table there are some 200,000 clones, 84% of which are singletons. The CDR3 is made up of 12 amino acids. Germline V gene lookup returns CDR1 MNHEY and CDR2 SVGAGI. V lost 6 bases and J lost 6, with 12 bases in between. Sequencing used peripheral blood. The rearrangement joins TRBV6-5 to TRBJ2-7, with TRBD2 as a possible D gene (5 bases). The source is an elderly woman with COVID-19, enrolled during active disease. CDR3: CASSPAGGEQYV. In nucleotides, the CDR3 is TGTGCCAGCAGCCCGGCCGGAGGCGAGCAGTACGTC.